The 10 T cell receptor beta chains below all came from one sample that was sequenced in a study of blood T cell repertoires in COVID-19. Libraries were prepared by immunoSEQ multiplex PCR; TCRdb keeps only in-frame clonotypes and omits some of them. The sample shows roughly 150,000 clones, about 87% of them seen only once. Sequenced sample: peripheral blood. The source is a woman older than 75 with acute or convalescent COVID-19.

The chain combines TRBV18 with TRBJ1-2; no clear D gene. CDR1 KGHSH and CDR2 LQKENI come from the germline V gene. This CDR3 is 14 amino acids long. Trimming took off 5 bases at V and 2 bases at J, with 12 bases between the two ends. Written as DNA, the CDR3 is TGTGCCAGCTCAGGCAGCGTTTCCAACTATGGCTACACCTTC. Translating gives CASSGSVSNYGYTF.

A single count supports this clone. The V call is TRBV3-1 (or the pseudogene TRBV3-2), the J call TRBJ1-4; D may be TRBD1 (5 bases). This CDR3 contains 15 residues. Germline V gives CDR1 LGHDT, CDR2 YNNKEL (reference sequence). V was trimmed by 3 bases and J by 3 bases, leaving 11 bases between them. CDR3 DNA: TGTGCCAGCAGCCATAAGGGGAGGGCTAATGAAAAACTGTTTTTT. It is translated as CASSHKGRANEKLFF.

The chain couples TRBV28 to TRBJ2-2; 7 bases agree with TRBD2. Germline-derived CDR1 and CDR2 are MDHEN and SYDVKM. CDR3 length: 17 residues. The J segment lost 6 bases and the V segment lost 6 bases, leaving 16 bases of the junction unmatched. The CDR3 DNA is TGTGCCAGCAGCCGACAACGAGCGGGGACCAGCCCCGGGGAGCTGTTTTTT. Amino acid sequence: CASSRQRAGTSPGELFF.

The rearrangement uses TRBV7-2 and TRBJ1-1; no firm D call. Germline-derived CDR1 and CDR2 are SGHTA and FQGNSA. The V and J ends lost 4 bases and 4 bases respectively, with 16 bases between them. The CDR3 length is 15 residues. The CDR3 DNA is TGTGCCAGCAGCTCGAGGGAGGGCGGAGGCACTGAAGCTTTCTTT. It yields the protein CASSSREGGGTEAFF.

The chain couples TRBV19 to TRBJ2-3, with a weak D call TRBD1 (5 bases). The CDR3 has 16 amino acids. Per germline, CDR1 LNHDA and CDR2 SQIVND (reference sequence). V gave up 4 bases and J gave up 5 bases, with 19 bases separating them. The CDR3 DNA reads TGTGCCAGTAGTAGATTCAACGGTCCTCAGGGAGATACGCAGTATTTT. It is translated as CASSRFNGPQGDTQYF.

CDR3 protein: CATQQGAVNTEAFF. As DNA, the CDR3 is TGTGCCACCCAACAGGGGGCGGTGAACACTGAAGCTTTCTTT. The chain carries TRBV10-3 and TRBJ1-1; 9 nucleotides align to TRBD1. Per the germline V gene, CDR1 is ENHRY and CDR2 is SYGVKD. This CDR3 has 14 amino acids. V was pared by 10 bases and J by 0 bases, with 6 bases of the junction left unmatched.

The chain uses TRBV4-3 and TRBJ1-2; 9 bases align to TRBD1. Trimming at V came to 3 bases and at J to 4 bases, leaving 21 bases not matched to a gene. There are 20 residues in the CDR3. Germline CDR1 is LGHNA and CDR2 is YSLEER. CDR3 sequence (DNA): TGCGCCAGCAGCCACCGACACAACGCTGGACAGGGGTCCGGAGGCTATGGCTACACCTTC. Its translation is CASSHRHNAGQGSGGYGYTF.

The J gene is TRBJ2-2, the V gene TRBV3-1 (or the pseudogene TRBV3-2); D ambiguous. The CDR3 loop spans 14 amino acids. Germline V gene lookup returns CDR1 LGHDT and CDR2 YNNKEL (reference sequence). Trimming pared 0 bases from V and 7 bases from J, leaving 9 bases between. CDR3 bases: TGTGCCAGCAGCCAAGAGGGCGCTGGCGGGGAGCTGTTTTTT. It encodes CASSQEGAGGELFF.

The CDR3 sequence is CASSVGQGDYNEQFF. The CDR3 coding sequence is TGTGCCAGCAGCGTTGGCCAGGGGGATTACAATGAGCAGTTCTTC. V and J are TRBV9 and TRBJ2-1, with TRBD1 identical over 7 bases. With 2 bases clipped from V and 4 bases from J, the junction kept 6 bases outside the gene matches. CDR3 length equals 15 residues. Germline loops: CDR1 SGDLS, CDR2 YYNGEE.

This clone turned up a few times. The chain links TRBV6-5 to TRBJ1-2, with D hard to call. The CDR3 is 15 amino acids. Germline CDR1 MNHEY, CDR2 SVGAGI. V gave up 0 bases and J gave up 0 bases, with 8 bases separating them. The CDR3: CASSYSSETNYGYTF. For the CDR3, the DNA is TGTGCCAGCAGTTACTCTTCGGAGACTAACTATGGCTACACCTTC.